Listed below are T cell receptor beta chains from one sample, sequenced in a study of T-cell memory formation after mild COVID-19. A single record per CDR3 protein comes from TCRdb applying MiXCR to the 5' RACE reads. Of 150,000 to 200,000 distinct CDR3 sequences in the sample, around 10% were seen once. Sequencing used PBMCs or a T cell subset sorted from them (not recorded which). The receptors were sampled from a man aged 18 to 29 who had mild COVID-19 (a few samples of this study predate the infection). Cell type and time point are not known. CDR3s include the opening cysteine and the closing phenylalanine or tryptophan. Fields, in order: V gene, clone size, D gene, J gene, CDR3 DNA, CDR3 protein. The D gene is left open where the match is weak. Expanded clones are given a class, and other clones once, few, many or no size at all.

TRBV5-1	NA	TRBD1	TRBJ2-7	TGCGCCAGCAGCTTGGACCCCGACAGGGACGAGCAGTACTTC	CASSLDPDRDEQYF
TRBV4-1	few	NA	TRBJ2-1	TGCGCCAGCAGCCAAGCAAGGGCAGGTGTCTACAATGAGCAGTTCTTC	CASSQARAGVYNEQFF
TRBV20-1	NA	NA	TRBJ1-6	TGCAGTGCTAGAGTTTCCGGGGATAATTCACCCCTCCACTTT	CSARVSGDNSPLHF
TRBV6-6	NA	NA	TRBJ1-1	TGTGCCAGCAGTTCCTACCTCGAGGGGTTCACTGAAGCTTTCTTT	CASSSYLEGFTEAFF
TRBV29-1	few	NA	TRBJ2-5	TGCAGCGTTGTACCCAGGCGGGGTCAAGAGACCCAGTACTTC	CSVVPRRGQETQYF
TRBV4-1	few	NA	TRBJ2-3	TGCGCCAGCAGCCAAGACCACACAGCGAGGGGAAGCACAGATACGCAGTATTTT	CASSQDHTARGSTDTQYF
TRBV5-1	few	NA	TRBJ2-7	TGCGCCAGCAGCCCCGGGATCTCCTACGAGCAGTACTTC	CASSPGISYEQYF
TRBV4-3	NA	TRBD1	TRBJ2-1	TGCGCCAGCAGCCAAGAACGGGACAGCTACAATGAGCAGTTCTTC	CASSQERDSYNEQFF
TRBV18	many	NA	TRBJ2-2	TGTGCCAGCTCAATTCGACAGGTCGGGGCCGGGGAGCTGTTTTTT	CASSIRQVGAGELFF
TRBV4-2	few	NA	TRBJ1-5	TGTGCCAGCAGCCAATCGAGTAGGAGGTTTACTAATCAGCCCCAGCATTTT	CASSQSSRRFTNQPQHF
TRBV20-1	few	NA	TRBJ2-5	TGCAGTGCTAGAACGGGGCATACAAAACAAGAGACCCAGTACTTC	CSARTGHTKQETQYF
TRBV5-5	few	TRBD2	TRBJ2-5	TGTGCCAGCAGCTTGGTTGTCGGGGGGGCCGAGACCCAGTACTTC	CASSLVVGGAETQYF
TRBV6-5	few	NA	TRBJ2-3	TGTGCCAGCAGTTCGCCGGGGTCTTCTACGACGTATTTT	CASSSPGSSTTYF
TRBV18	NA	NA	TRBJ1-5	TGTGCCAGCTCACGCGACCGCACAGGGAGTGGTCAGCCCCAGCATTTT	CASSRDRTGSGQPQHF
TRBV20-1	few	TRBD1	TRBJ1-4	TGCAGTGCTAGGGGATCCGACAGGGGTTTTGAAAAACTGTTTTTT	CSARGSDRGFEKLFF
TRBV20-1	many	TRBD2	TRBJ2-2	TGCAGTGCTAGAGCGACTAGCGGGGGGCGGGGCACCGGGGAGCTGTTTTTT	CSARATSGGRGTGELFF
TRBV5-4	few	TRBD1	TRBJ1-5	TGTGCCAGCAGCTTGCAGGGGGGCGGTCAGCCCCAGCATTTT	CASSLQGGGQPQHF
TRBV10-3	NA	NA	TRBJ2-5	TGTGCCATCAGTGGGGACAACTCCCAAGAGACCCAGTACTTC	CAISGDNSQETQYF
TRBV7-2	few	TRBD2	TRBJ2-5	TGTGCCAGCAGCCCTGGACTAGCGGGGGGGTGGGAGACCCAGTACTTC	CASSPGLAGGWETQYF
TRBV6-4	NA	TRBD2	TRBJ2-3	TGTGCCAGCAGTGAGAATAGCGGGGGCCCCACAGATACGCAGTATTTT	CASSENSGGPTDTQYF
TRBV7-2	NA	TRBD1	TRBJ1-4	TGTGCCAGCAGCTTAGGAGGGACAGAGTCTGGAAAACTGTTTTTT	CASSLGGTESGKLFF
TRBV3-1	few	NA	TRBJ2-7	TGTGCCAGCAGCCAAGATGGGGTAGGGGAGCAGTACTTC	CASSQDGVGEQYF
TRBV11-2	NA	NA	TRBJ1-2	TGTGCCAGCACCTACACGTCCGTAGAGGCCTATGGCTACACCTTC	CASTYTSVEAYGYTF
TRBV30	NA	NA	TRBJ2-5	TGTGCCTGGGCCCTACAAGAGACCCAGTACTTC	CAWALQETQYF
TRBV28	NA	TRBD1	TRBJ1-1	TGTGCCAGCAGTTTAGCCGGGACAGGGGCTGTTGTAGCTTTCTTT	CASSLAGTGAVVAFF
TRBV28	NA	NA	TRBJ2-6	TGTGCCAGCAGTTTACCCCCGGGTTCCGGGGCCAACGTCCTGACTTTC	CASSLPPGSGANVLTF
TRBV20-1	few	TRBD1	TRBJ2-2	TGCAGTGCTTTTGGACAGGGGGCGCGAAACACCGGGGAGCTGTTTTTT	CSAFGQGARNTGELFF
TRBV20-1	NA	TRBD1	TRBJ1-2	TGCAGTGCTAGAGGGGACAGGGGCTATGGCTACACCTTC	CSARGDRGYGYTF
TRBV7-2	few	TRBD1	TRBJ2-3	TGTGCCAGCAGAAGGGACAGGGGGACAGATACGCAGTATTTT	CASRRDRGTDTQYF
TRBV2	few	NA	TRBJ2-5	TGTGCCAGCAGGTACCAAGAGACCCAGTACTTC	CASRYQETQYF
TRBV4-3	few	NA	TRBJ2-3	TGCGCCAGCAGCAGGCTCGGGGGGCGCACAGATACGCAGTATTTT	CASSRLGGRTDTQYF
TRBV5-1	few	NA	TRBJ2-5	TGCGCCAGCAGCAAACCGACAGCGTCCCAAGAGACCCAGTACTTC	CASSKPTASQETQYF
TRBV25-1	NA	TRBD1	TRBJ2-3	TGTCCCAGCAGTGAGAACAGGGGGCTTTCCACAGACACGCAGTATTTT	CPSSENRGLSTDTQYF
TRBV24-1	few	NA	TRBJ1-4	TGTGCCACCAGTGAAGCTTGGACAGCAACTAATGAAAAACTGTTTTTT	CATSEAWTATNEKLFF
TRBV4-1	many	NA	TRBJ2-3	TGCGCCAGCAGCCTTACCTGGGGATTCTATAAATCTAGCACAGATACGCAGTATTTT	CASSLTWGFYKSSTDTQYF
TRBV5-1	NA	NA	TRBJ2-1	TGCGCCAGCAGTTTAACTGCGGAGTACAATGAGCAGTTCTTC	CASSLTAEYNEQFF
TRBV20-1	few	NA	TRBJ2-3	TGCAGTGCTAGCGGGGACTATACGCAGTATTTT	CSASGDYTQYF